This T cell receptor (beta chain) was recovered during a study of human T cells and chemical hapten exposure (dated by TCRdb to about 2021). Broadly, across the study: For sensitization, 2% DPC in acetone was applied to a roughly 2 cm by roughly 2 cm area of upper inner arm skin. Libraries were pooled for sequencing, and variation in per-sample TCR yields was attributed mainly to small differences in library volumes within the pool. Patch testing on the upper back used Finn chambers containing 0.01% DPC, with scoring done after 6 days according to International Contact Dermatitis Research Group standards. In alopecia patients, the study followed how the peripheral blood TCR repertoire changed in vivo over primary and secondary sensitization to diphenylcyclopropenone (DPC), a hapten. Throughout the study period of 20 to 30 weeks, patients also received therapeutic DPC doses to the scalp every week. Blood samples were taken from patients before sensitization (week 0) and then at 2, 6 and about 24 weeks after DPC sensitization. Under 30 alopecia patients gave blood for TCR sequencing at one to four time points (pre-sensitization, 2, 6 and 24 weeks). Alopecia areata with under or over 50% scalp involvement, alopecia totalis and alopecia universalis were represented in the patient cohort, which was mostly female. Broad study findings and their caveats: Repeated subsampling changed both the strength of the expansion versus patch-test correlation and the threshold at which the correlation became significant. Compared with pre-sensitization or healthy control sets, expanded TCRs formed significantly more large CDR3 similarity clusters, which is consistent with antigen-driven responses. The number of PT1 expanded TCRs positively correlated with patch test score, significant at thresholds 8, 16 and 32 but not 4. Because all patients had alopecia, a presumed autoimmune disease, the immune response of the patients might differ from that of healthy individuals. The number of TCRs above 1 in 1000 frequency did not change with DPC sensitization; there was no evidence of global repertoire structure alterations.

The method was RACE. The instrument was a NextSeq 500. During library preparation, unique molecular identifiers were attached to individual cDNA molecules so that TCRs could be counted in a quantitative, reproducible way. From each blood RNA sample, both TCR alpha and TCR beta chains were sequenced. The paper's processing steps were these. The median number of TCRs per sample was some 100,000, ranging from roughly 20,000 to 690,600. The Decombinator software suite was used to annotate V, J and CDR3 in the TCR reads. Every sample was subsampled to the same number of TCRs (28,000) for the PS versus PT1 abundance plots. TCRs were defined as expanded if absent before sensitization and observed at least eight times at the 2-week time point. Using fastp at Q25 and MiXCR, TCRdb reprocessed the public reads and kept productive beta chains. Under each unique CDR3 protein, matching rows form one entry showing the most common genes and DNA. TCRdb's processing, not the authors', yielded these V and J calls. The sample table lists roughly 100,000 distinct CDR3 sequences, less than 35% of them with a count of one. Together, the top ten hold about 2.9% of the sample.

For this clonotype: No antigen is known for it. No base-level quality is on record; no much larger clone is a single base apart.

The meaning of the sample's time point label: patch test 3, about 24 weeks after DPC sensitization. In light of the paper, this sample's treatment or condition label describes: therapeutic diphenylcyclopropenone sensitization with weekly scalp DPC. At every patch-test visit, the blood draw took place before the patch test was put on. To be eligible, patients had to be aged 18 to 70, diagnosed with alopecia and judged suitable for DPC therapy, while pregnant patients were excluded. Unfractionated whole blood was collected in Tempus Blood RNA tubes, and total RNA was extracted from that blood. The CDR3, from cysteine to phenylalanine, totals 14 residues. Just the 42-base CDR3 DNA is kept, in frame starting at base 1. Between the V and J ends, shortened by 0 bases and 2 bases respectively, the junction contains 5 bases. CDR1 and CDR2 (SGHKS, YYEKEE) derive from the germline V gene (reference sequence).

The V and J segments used are TRBV5-5 and TRBJ1-4; the D gene cannot be resolved reliably. The receptor comes from a man in his forties with alopecia areata. Some clones in this sample may be carry-over from other donors' samples. Sequences were derived from whole blood, sampled in connection with sensitization to the hapten diphenylcyclopropenone (DPC). For the CDR3, the sequence is CASSLEQTNEKLFF. The base sequence is TGTGCCAGCAGCTTGGAGCAGACTAATGAAAAACTGTTTTTT. Here the CDR3 is joined to the reference TRBV5-5 and TRBJ1-4 genes, and the full variable domain is: DAGVTQSPTHLIKTRGQQVTLRCSPISGHKSVSWYQQVLGQGPQFIFQYYEKEERGRGNFPDRFSARQFPNYSSELNVNALLLGDSALYLCASSLEQTNEKLFFGSGTQLSVL.